This T cell receptor beta chain stems from a study of graft-versus-host responses after intestinal transplantation. Overall study context: Anti-thymocyte globulin induction, then tacrolimus and steroids for 3 to 4 years, went to all recipients.

The CDR3 is made up of 14 amino acids. Germline values: CDR1 GTSNPN, CDR2 SVGIG (reference sequence). V was trimmed by 1 base and J by 2 bases, leaving 9 bases between them. Turning to this clone: The target antigen is unknown.

Only in-frame clones appear in the TCRdb table, and some are missing; sequencing was by immunoSEQ multiplex PCR. The sample has about 90,000 clones; 90% to 95% are singletons. The clonotype originates from a human donor who received an intestinal transplant. The sequences come from unstimulated CD8+ T cells sorted from spleen or lymph node cells, collected before intestinal transplant. This chain connects TRBV30 to TRBJ1-3, with D tentatively TRBD1 (5 bases). CDR3 nucleotide sequence: TGTGCCTGGAGTGGCGGGACGGCTGGAAACACCATATATTTT. Translated: CAWSGGTAGNTIYF.